Included here is one T cell receptor (beta chain) sequence, with context. The sample belongs to a study of blood T cell repertoires in COVID-19. For the study at large: Samples of COVID-19 (acute and convalescent) were obtained from the United States, Italy and Spain.

Under the authors' procedure: Researchers report that nucleated cell counts were estimated from reference gene primer amplification. The protocol was immunoSEQ multiplex PCR, while the TCRdb copy is restricted to in-frame clones and leaves out a portion. The V and J calls and clone size were taken over from that table, and D and trimming were inferred from the DNA. Altogether fewer than 120,000 clones are present, around 89% being singletons, with the ten largest covering around 3.2%. The ends were cut back, 4 bases at V and 6 bases at J, with 10 bases in the middle. Germline loops: CDR1 LNHDA, CDR2 SQIVND (reference sequence). The CDR3 spans 13 residues.

The specimen was peripheral blood. This receptor was taken from a woman aged 50 to 60 with acute or convalescent COVID-19. The J gene is TRBJ1-5, the V gene TRBV19, with D unresolved. CDR3 nucleotides: TGTGCCAGTAGTACCTCGGTTGGTCAGCCCCAGCATTTT. Its translation: CASSTSVGQPQHF.